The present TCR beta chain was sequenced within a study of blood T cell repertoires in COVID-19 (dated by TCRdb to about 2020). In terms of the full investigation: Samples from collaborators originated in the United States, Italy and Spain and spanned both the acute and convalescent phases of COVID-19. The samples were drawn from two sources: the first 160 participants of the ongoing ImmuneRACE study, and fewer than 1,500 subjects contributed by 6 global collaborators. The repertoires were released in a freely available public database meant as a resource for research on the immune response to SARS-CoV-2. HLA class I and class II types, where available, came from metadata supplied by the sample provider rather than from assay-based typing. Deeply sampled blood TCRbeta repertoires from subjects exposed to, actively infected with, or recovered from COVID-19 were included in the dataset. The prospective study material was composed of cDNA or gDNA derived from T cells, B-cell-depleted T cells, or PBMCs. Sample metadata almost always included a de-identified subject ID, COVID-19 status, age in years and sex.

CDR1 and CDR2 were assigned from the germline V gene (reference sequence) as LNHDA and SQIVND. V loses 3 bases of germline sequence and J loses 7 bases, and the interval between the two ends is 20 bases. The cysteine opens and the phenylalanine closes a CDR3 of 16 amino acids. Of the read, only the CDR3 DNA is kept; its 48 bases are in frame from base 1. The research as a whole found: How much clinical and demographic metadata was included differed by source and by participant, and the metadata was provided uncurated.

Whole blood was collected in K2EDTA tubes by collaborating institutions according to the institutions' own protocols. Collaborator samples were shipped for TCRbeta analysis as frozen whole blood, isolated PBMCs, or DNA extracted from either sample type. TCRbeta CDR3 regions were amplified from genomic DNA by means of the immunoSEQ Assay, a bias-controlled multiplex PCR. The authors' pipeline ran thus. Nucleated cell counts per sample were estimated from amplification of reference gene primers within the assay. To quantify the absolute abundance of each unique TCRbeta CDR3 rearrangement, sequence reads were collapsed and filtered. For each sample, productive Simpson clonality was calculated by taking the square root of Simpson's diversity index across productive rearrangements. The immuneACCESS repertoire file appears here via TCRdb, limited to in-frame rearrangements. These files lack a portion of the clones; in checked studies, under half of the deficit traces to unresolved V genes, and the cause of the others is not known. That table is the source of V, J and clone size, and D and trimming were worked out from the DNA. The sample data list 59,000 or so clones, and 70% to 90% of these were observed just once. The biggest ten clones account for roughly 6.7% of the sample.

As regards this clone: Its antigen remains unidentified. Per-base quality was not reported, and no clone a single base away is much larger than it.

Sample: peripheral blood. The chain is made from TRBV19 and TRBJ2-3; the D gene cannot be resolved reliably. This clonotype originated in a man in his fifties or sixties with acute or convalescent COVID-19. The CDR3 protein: CASSIPPRLGLNTQYF. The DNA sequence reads TGTGCCAGTAGTATTCCCCCCCGACTTGGGTTGAATACGCAGTATTTT.